These 13 T cell receptor beta chains originate from one sample sequenced in a study of T cells in women clearing cervical HPV infection (dated by TCRdb to about 2018). Library prep was done by the immunoSEQ multiplex PCR assay. In its TCRdb copy, this immuneACCESS table keeps in-frame sequences only and misses some clones. Where compared with another copy, unresolved V genes explain less than half of these, and the others have no known cause. The table for this sample lists under 45,000 clones. The top ten clonotypes cover 1.4% of the sample. The specimen was blood buffy coat. The receptors here all came from a woman between 18 and 75 years old with a cervical HPV16 infection that either progressed to CIN3+ or cleared (not recorded which).

Worth noting for this clone: The sequenced fragment ends 3 residues before the CDR3 boundary, so the rest is inferred from the germline J gene. This chain joins TRBV5-6 and TRBJ2-2; weak D call: TRBD1 (5 bases). The CDR3 totals 15 residues. Germline assignment: CDR1 SGHDT and CDR2 YYEEEE. V dropped 4 bases and J dropped 1 base, with 11 bases sitting between them. The part of the CDR3 DNA that was read is TGTGCCAGCAGCACCCGGACACTGAACACCGGGGAG. Its protein is CASSTRTLNTGE. The CDR3 in full is CASSTRTLNTGELFF.

Points on this clone: The observed sequence ends 3 residues before the CDR3 terminus, with the missing tail filled in from the germline J gene. V usage is TRBV18 and J usage is TRBJ1-2; maybe TRBD1 (6 bases). Germline CDR1 and CDR2: KGHSH and LQKENI. The CDR3 extends over 15 amino acids. CDR3 DNA, as far as it was read: TGTGCCAGCTCACCAGTTAGCGGGAGGACAGATACC. Its translation: CASSPVSGRTDT. The entire CDR3 protein is CASSPVSGRTDTYTF.

A remark on this clone: The CDR3 extends 3 residues past the end of the read, so its final part is completed from the germline J gene. The V call is TRBV11-3, the J call TRBJ2-1; D is uncertain. Germline V gene data show CDR1 as SGHNT and CDR2 as YENEEA. The CDR3 spans 15 residues. Trimming pared 5 bases from V and 0 bases from J, leaving 11 bases between. Partial CDR3 DNA: TGTGCCAGCAGCCCCCACGGTGGCTCCTACAATGAG. Translated: CASSPHGGSYNE. The full CDR3 protein is CASSPHGGSYNEQFF. The whole variable domain, filled in from reference TRBV11-3 and TRBJ2-1, reads EAGVVQSPRYKIIEKKQPVAFWCNPISGHNTLYWYLQNLGQGPELLIRYENEEAVDDSQLPKDRFSAERLKGVDSTLKIQPAELGDSAVYLCASSPHGGSYNEQFFGPGTRLTVL.

On this clone: The read falls 3 residues short of the CDR3 end, and the missing part is taken from the germline J gene. The rearrangement uses TRBV14 and TRBJ2-7; D possibly corresponds to TRBD1 (5 bases). Germline V lookup: CDR1 SGHDN, CDR2 FVKESK. The CDR3 runs to 15 residues. V was pared by 4 bases and J by 1 base, with 14 bases between. The CDR3: CASSPKDTFSYEQYF. The covered CDR3 bases are TGTGCCAGCAGCCCCAAGGACACCTTTTCCTACGAG.

About this clone itself: The CDR3 is cut off 3 residues early in the read; its end comes from the germline J gene. The chain is built from TRBV29-1 and TRBJ2-3; 10 nucleotides align to TRBD1. The CDR3 loop spans 16 amino acids. The V segment lost 1 base and the J segment 1 base; nucleotides outside the gene matches: 5. Germline-derived CDR1 and CDR2 are SQVTM and ANQGSEA. CDR3 amino acids: CSVEVGTGEGTDTQYF. The part of the CDR3 DNA that was read is TGCAGCGTTGAAGTTGGGACAGGGGAGGGCACAGATACG.

For this clone: The observed sequence ends 3 residues before the CDR3 terminus, with the missing tail filled in from the germline J gene. This chain joins TRBV11-2 and TRBJ2-5; 11 nucleotides agree with TRBD2. V lost 5 bases to trimming and J lost 3 bases; unmatched junction nucleotides: 5. This CDR3 is 15 amino acids long. Germline V gene sequence: CDR1 SGHAT, CDR2 FQNNGV. The CDR3 loop reads CASSNGGLAEETQYF. The covered CDR3 bases are TGTGCCAGCAGCAATGGGGGACTAGCGGAAGAGACC. The variable domain in full, with the rest retrieved from reference TRBV11-2 and TRBJ2-5, is EAGVAQSPRYKIIEKRQSVAFWCNPISGHATLYWYQQILGQGPKLLIQFQNNGVVDDSQLPKDRFSAERLKGVDSTLKIQPAKLEDSAVYLCASSNGGLAEETQYFGPGTRLLVL.

As for this clone: The CDR3 end is not reached by the read, which stops 3 residues before it; the germline J gene fills it in. The gene calls are TRBV7-2 and TRBJ2-5; 7 bases fit TRBD1. The CDR3 totals 15 residues. The V gene's germline CDR1 is SGHTA and CDR2 FQGNSA. V trimming: 6 bases; J trimming: 5 bases; junction bases outside the gene matches: 12. CDR3 in amino acids: CASRRRIGGGETQYF. The DNA read from the CDR3 is TGTGCCAGCAGAAGAAGGATAGGGGGCGGCGAGACC.

Turning to this clone: The CDR3 extends 3 residues past the end of the read, so its final part is completed from the germline J gene. V and J are TRBV6-1 and TRBJ2-1; D remains unclear. V was cut by 3 bases and J by 4 bases, with 10 bases left in between. The germline V gene encodes CDR1 MNHNS and CDR2 SASEGT. CDR3 length equals 14 residues. CDR3 DNA (partial): TGTGCCAGCAGTGATCGAAACAAGTACAATGAG. Its translation is CASSDRNKYNE. The CDR3, in full, reads CASSDRNKYNEQFF.

On this clone itself: The read ends 3 residues early relative to the CDR3; the germline J gene fills the gap. This chain connects TRBV20-1 to TRBJ2-7; TRBD1 aligns across 9 bases. With 0 bases clipped from V and 2 bases from J, the junction kept 5 bases outside the gene matches. The germline CDR1 and CDR2 sequences are DFQATT and SNEGSKA (reference sequence). CDR3 size: 15 residues. Incomplete CDR3 DNA: TGCAGTGCTAGAGATACGACAGGGGGGGCCTACGAG. Encoded protein: CSARDTTGGAYE. The complete CDR3 sequence is CSARDTTGGAYEQYF.

Comment on this clone: The read falls 3 residues short of the CDR3 end, and the missing part is taken from the germline J gene. The chain employs TRBV7-9 and TRBJ2-1; D is possibly TRBD2 (5 bases). CDR3 length: 13 amino acids. The V end was cut by 5 bases, the J end by 6 bases, with 11 bases between. The V gene's germline CDR1 is SEHNR and CDR2 FQNEAQ (reference sequence). CDR3 residues: CASSRGLFNEQFF. The covered CDR3 bases are TGTGCCAGCAGCCGCGGACTTTTCAATGAG.

As to this clone: The read finishes 3 residues shy of the CDR3 end, and the germline J gene is used to complete it. V usage is TRBV7-2 and J usage is TRBJ1-2; TRBD1 matches at 8 bases. Germline values: CDR1 SGHTA, CDR2 FQGNSA. The CDR3 extends over 13 amino acids. Partial CDR3 DNA: TGTGCCAGCAGATTTCAGGGGGCGCTCGGC. Amino acid sequence: CASRFQGALG. In full, the CDR3 is CASRFQGALGYTF.

This CDR3 is CASNSIQGWATNEKLFF. The sequenced part of the CDR3 DNA is TGTGCCAGCAACTCCATACAGGGGTGGGCAACTAATGAAAAA. The chain couples TRBV6-2 or TRBV6-3 to TRBJ1-4; TRBD1 agrees at 7 bases. Read sequence stops 3 residues before the CDR3 end, and the germline J gene provides the missing end. Trimming took 7 bases from V and 0 from J; bases not matched to a gene: 11. Germline CDR1 MNHEY, CDR2 SVGEGT. The CDR3 loop spans 17 amino acids.

Note on this clone: The read ends 3 residues shy of where the CDR3 ends; the end is completed using the germline J gene. The sample holds other DNA sequences that translate to the same CDR3. The rearrangement uses TRBV2 and TRBJ1-3, with D possibly TRBD1 on 6 matching bases. Between the trimmed V and J ends, which lost 7 bases and 0 bases, there was a span of 10 bases. Germline assignment: CDR1 SNHLY and CDR2 FYNNEI. This CDR3 comprises 14 residues. The CDR3 bases that were read are TGTGCCAGCAATCCACAGGGCTCTGGAAACACC. Translating gives CASNPQGSGNT. The entire CDR3 is CASNPQGSGNTIYF.